This T cell receptor beta chain was identified in a study of blood T cell repertoires in COVID-19. The germline V gene has CDR1 SNHLY and CDR2 FYNNEI. The CDR3 has 15 residues. V lost 1 base, J lost 6 bases, and 7 bases stayed unmatched. The authors' processing: It was from reference gene primer amplification that nucleated cell counts were estimated. Using immunoSEQ multiplex PCR, the repertoire was profiled, and TCRdb retains in-frame clones only, with some absent. V and J calls plus clone size are reproduced from that table; the DNA served to infer D and trimming. The sample consists of about 260,000 clones, approximately 92% of them appearing once.

The sequencing sample was made of peripheral blood. The J gene is TRBJ2-3, the V gene TRBV2, with 7 bases that match TRBD2. The clonotype was recovered from a person aged 18-29 years with COVID-19, enrolled during active disease. CDR3 in amino acids: CASSEDGLVGDTQYF. The DNA for the CDR3 is TGTGCCAGCAGTGAAGATGGACTAGTCGGGGATACGCAGTATTTT.